This T cell receptor (beta chain) was recorded in a study of shared clonotypes between healthy human individuals. This table comes from immunoSEQ multiplex PCR, and its TCRdb copy is limited to in-frame clones, with some not included. The sample includes around 2,000,000 clones, 90% to 95% of them seen just once. V shed 3 bases, J shed 4 bases, and the junction held 4 bases outside the gene matches. The CDR3 runs 14 residues. CDR1 is SGHDT, CDR2 YYEEEE, per germline. Source material: naive CD4+ T cells sorted from blood. Sample subset: CD45RA+ positively selected. The rearrangement uses TRBV5-6 and TRBJ2-7, with 10 bases matching TRBD1. The sequence derives from a man aged 18 to 30 in good health. DNA of the CDR3: TGTGCCAGCAGCTCGACAGGGGGCGGATACGAGCAGTACTTC. This codes for CASSSTGGGYEQYF. Complete variable domain (other parts from reference TRBV5-6 and TRBJ2-7): DAGVTQSPTHLIKTRGQQVTLRCSPKSGHDTVSWYQQALGQGPQFIFQYYEEEERQRGNFPDRFSGHQFPNYSSELNVNALLLGDSALYLCASSSTGGGYEQYFGPGTRLTVT.